This T cell receptor beta chain originates from a study of vaccination and CD4 T cells after COVID-19. On this clonotype itself: Its antigen is still unknown.

The CDR3 extends over 12 amino acids. The germline CDR1 and CDR2 sequences are DFQATT and SNEGSKA (reference sequence). V was shortened by 2 bases and J by 3 bases, with 7 bases between the two germline ends. Regarding treatment: roughly ten-day PBMC culture with coronavirus spike peptide pools or control peptides (ViraFEST assay). Sequencing of cultured CD4+ T cell DNA used the Oncomine TCR Beta short-read assay. It was cultured CD4+ T cells from which genomic DNA was extracted. MiXCR was run by TCRdb on the PCR reads, yielding one entry per CDR3 protein. The table records approximately 12,000 distinct CDR3 sequences, around three fifths of them present only once.

The V gene is TRBV20-1, the J gene TRBJ2-5; D remains unclear. This clonotype was obtained from a human donor who had recovered from COVID-19. The sequencing sample was made of CD4+ T cells from blood, cultured in vitro. The CDR3 region is CSARSDKETQYF. CDR3 coding DNA: TGCAGTGCTAGATCTGACAAAGAGACCCAGTACTTC.